This entry is about one T cell receptor beta chain. The target of this receptor is not known. Base qualities were left out, and no much larger clone turns up one base away. This entry is derived from a study of T cell responses to AZD1222 COVID-19 vaccine (dated by TCRdb to the early 2020s). Regarding the complete study: AZD1222 recipients given second doses at about 4 weeks or at about 12 weeks were pooled, since spike-specific TCR depth and breadth were not found to differ between the two schedules. Trial participants were enrolled by age into subgroups of 18-55, 56-69 and 70-plus years, and approximately 150, 30 and 60 TCR-sequenced participants, respectively, were included in these subgroups. A total of 233 trial participants underwent TCR sequencing, of whom some 200 had received two doses of AZD1222 and approximately 25 had received two doses of the MenACWY control vaccine. The full study reports these points: Vaccine-associated CD4 TCRs spanned the whole spike protein, with dominant responses in regions 160-218 and 743-854. In the small 56-69-year group, the increase in depth fell short of significance, most likely because of low power. Nearly half of unique spike-specific TCRs reportedly recognized epitopes outside regions mutated in the B.1.351 and B.1.1.7 variants. Because no samples from the day 14 peak response were available, repertoires could be characterized only after the peak T cell response. Most participants were white British and females outnumbered males, and the authors suggested that clonal diversity may have been underestimated. After two AZD1222 doses, both the breadth and the depth of spike-specific TCRs were significantly higher than at day 0 and than in MenACWY recipients. Conclusions about previously exposed vaccinees were limited because only a handful of AZD1222 recipients were SARS-CoV-2 seropositive at baseline.

The intended sense of this specimen's time point label: baseline before first vaccination. Vaccinee samples were obtained from the UK trials COV001 and COV002, which included a single-blind randomized controlled phase 2/3 trial of AZD1222 (ChAdOx1 nCoV-19) in healthy adults. Trial participant PBMC samples were collected at day 0 and day 28 after the second dose for TCRbeta chain sequencing. The CDR3 regions of human TCRbeta chains were subjected to immunosequencing. The original pipeline was this. TCRs in the repertoires were compared against a reference library of SARS-CoV-2-specific TCRs that had been generated with the MIRA antigen-specificity platform. Breadth was defined as the fraction of unique TCRs that were SARS-CoV-2-associated, and depth was defined as the fraction of total T cells that were SARS-CoV-2-associated. Each spike-specific TCR was assigned to its reactive spike region and to a CD4 or CD8 class using the MIRA data. Log10-transformed breadth and depth values were compared by one-way ANOVA with Sidak's multiple comparisons tests. The table comes from immuneACCESS by way of TCRdb, which keeps in-frame sequences with V and J called. Part of the clones is missing from these tables; in studies checked, under half for an unresolved V gene and the rest for unknown reasons. V and J calls and clone size are copied from that table; D and trimming were computed from the DNA. This sample has 90,000 to 150,000 clones in its table, and around 87% of those were observed once. Roughly 1.1% of the sample goes to the ten largest clones.

V is shortened by 6 bases, J by 1 base, and the region joining them spans 10 bases. Counted from cysteine to phenylalanine, this CDR3 has 13 amino acids. Only the CDR3 DNA stays, 39 bases, in frame from base 1. In the germline V gene, CDR1 corresponds to SGHRS and CDR2 to YFSETQ. The sample was peripheral blood, taken on day 0 of AZD1222 vaccination. The TCR was taken from an adult in good health. The rearrangement combines TRBV5-1 with TRBJ2-5; a tentative D call is TRBD2 (6 bases match). In nucleotide form, the sequence is TGCGCCAGCACCCGGGACTTCCAAGAGACCCAGTACTTC. Its coded protein is CASTRDFQETQYF.